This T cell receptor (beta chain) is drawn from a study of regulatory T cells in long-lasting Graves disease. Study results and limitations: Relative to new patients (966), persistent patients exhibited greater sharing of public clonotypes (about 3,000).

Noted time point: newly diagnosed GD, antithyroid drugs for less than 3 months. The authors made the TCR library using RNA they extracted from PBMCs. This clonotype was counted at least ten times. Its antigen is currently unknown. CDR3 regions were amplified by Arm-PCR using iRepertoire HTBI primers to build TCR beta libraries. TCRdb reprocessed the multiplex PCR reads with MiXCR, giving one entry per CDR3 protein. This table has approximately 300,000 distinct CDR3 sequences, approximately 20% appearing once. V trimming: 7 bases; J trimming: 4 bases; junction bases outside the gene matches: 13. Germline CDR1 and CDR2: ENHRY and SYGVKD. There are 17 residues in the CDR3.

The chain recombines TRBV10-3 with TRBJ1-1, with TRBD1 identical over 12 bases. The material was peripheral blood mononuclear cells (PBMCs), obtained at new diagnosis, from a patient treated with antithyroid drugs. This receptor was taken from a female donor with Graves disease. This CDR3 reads CAIKSLGQGAPGTEAFF. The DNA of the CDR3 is TGTGCCATCAAATCATTGGGACAGGGGGCCCCGGGCACTGAAGCTTTCTTT.